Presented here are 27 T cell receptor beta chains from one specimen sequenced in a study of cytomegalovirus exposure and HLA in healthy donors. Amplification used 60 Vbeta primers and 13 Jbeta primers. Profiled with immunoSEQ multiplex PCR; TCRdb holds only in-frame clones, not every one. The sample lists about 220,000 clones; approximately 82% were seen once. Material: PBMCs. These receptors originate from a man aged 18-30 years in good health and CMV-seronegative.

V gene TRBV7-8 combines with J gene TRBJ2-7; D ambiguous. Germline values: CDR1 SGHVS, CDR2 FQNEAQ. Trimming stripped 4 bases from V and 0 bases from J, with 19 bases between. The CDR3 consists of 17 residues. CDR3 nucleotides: TGTGCCAGCAGCTCCTGGCCTATGGGCGTCAGCTCCTACGAGCAGTACTTC. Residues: CASSSWPMGVSSYEQYF.

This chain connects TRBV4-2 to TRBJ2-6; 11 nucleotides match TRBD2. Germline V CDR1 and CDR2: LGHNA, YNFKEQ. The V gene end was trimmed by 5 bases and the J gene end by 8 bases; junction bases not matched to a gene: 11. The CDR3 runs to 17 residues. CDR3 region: CASSKTSGVLGTNVLTF. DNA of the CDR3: TGTGCCAGCAGCAAGACTAGCGGGGTTCTGGGAACCAACGTCCTGACTTTC.

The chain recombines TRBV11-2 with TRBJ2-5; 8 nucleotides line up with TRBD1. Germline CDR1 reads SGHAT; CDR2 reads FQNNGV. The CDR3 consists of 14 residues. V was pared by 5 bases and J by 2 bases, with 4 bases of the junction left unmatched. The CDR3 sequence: CASSPNRGQETQYF. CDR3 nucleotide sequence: TGTGCCAGCAGCCCAAACAGGGGGCAAGAGACCCAGTACTTC.

Written as DNA, the CDR3 is TGTGCCAGCAGCTTAGTCGGGACAGGGGCCTACGAGCAGTACTTC. It codes for CASSLVGTGAYEQYF. The chain is built from TRBV7-8 and TRBJ2-7; TRBD1 aligns across 10 bases. V lost 1 base and J lost 2; bases outside the gene matches: 2. Germline V gives CDR1 SGHVS, CDR2 FQNEAQ. This CDR3 has 15 residues.

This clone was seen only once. The chain's CDR3 is CASSLTSRSYEQYF. The CDR3 bases are TGTGCCAGCAGTTTAACTAGTCGTTCCTACGAGCAGTACTTC. V gene TRBV27 combines with J gene TRBJ2-7, with D possibly TRBD2 on 5 matching bases. V dropped 2 bases and J dropped 1 base, with 9 bases sitting between them. Germline V gene sequence: CDR1 MNHEY, CDR2 SMNVEV (reference sequence). The CDR3 runs to 14 residues.

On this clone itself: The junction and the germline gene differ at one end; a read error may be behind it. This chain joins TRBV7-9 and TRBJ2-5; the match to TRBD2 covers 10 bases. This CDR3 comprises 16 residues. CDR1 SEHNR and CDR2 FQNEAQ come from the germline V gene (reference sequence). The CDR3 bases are TGTTCCAGCAGCTTAGAAGCGGGAGGGCCACGGGAGACCCAGTACTTC. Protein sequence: CSSSLEAGGPRETQYF. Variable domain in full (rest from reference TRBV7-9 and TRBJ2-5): DTGVSQNPRHKITKRGQNVTFRCDPISEHNRLYWYRQTLGQGPEFLTYFQNEAQLEKSRLLSDRFSAERPKGSFSTLEIQRTEQGDSAMYLCSSSLEAGGPRETQYFGPGTRLLVL.

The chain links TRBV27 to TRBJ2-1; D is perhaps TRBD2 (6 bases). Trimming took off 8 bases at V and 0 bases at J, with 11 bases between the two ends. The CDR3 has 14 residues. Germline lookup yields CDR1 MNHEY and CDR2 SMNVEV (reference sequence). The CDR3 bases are TGTGCCAGCGGGGAGGTCGACTCCTACAATGAGCAGTTCTTC. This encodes CASGEVDSYNEQFF.

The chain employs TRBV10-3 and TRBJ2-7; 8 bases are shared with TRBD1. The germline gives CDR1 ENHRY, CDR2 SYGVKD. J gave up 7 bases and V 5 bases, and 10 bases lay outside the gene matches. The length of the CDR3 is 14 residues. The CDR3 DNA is TGTGCCATCAGTCAATTTACAGGGGGTAGGGAGCAGTACTTC. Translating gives CAISQFTGGREQYF.

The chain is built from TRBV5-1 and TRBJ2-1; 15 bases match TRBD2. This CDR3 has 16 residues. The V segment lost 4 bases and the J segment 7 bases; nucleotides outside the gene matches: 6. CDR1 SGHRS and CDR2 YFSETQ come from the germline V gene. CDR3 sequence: CASSGGLAGGENEQFF. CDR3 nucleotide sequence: TGCGCCAGCAGCGGCGGACTAGCGGGAGGGGAAAATGAGCAGTTCTTC.

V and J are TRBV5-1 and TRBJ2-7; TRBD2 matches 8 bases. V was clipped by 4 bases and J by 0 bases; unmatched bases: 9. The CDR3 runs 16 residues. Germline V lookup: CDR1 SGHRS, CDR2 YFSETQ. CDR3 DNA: TGCGCCAGCAGCGAATCTCTAGCGGGCAGCTCCTACGAGCAGTACTTC. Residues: CASSESLAGSSYEQYF. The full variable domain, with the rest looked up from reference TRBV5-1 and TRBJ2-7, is KAGVTQTPRYLIKTRGQQVTLSCSPISGHRSVSWYQQTPGQGLQFLFEYFSETQRNKGNFPGRFSGRQFSNSRSEMNVSTLELGDSALYLCASSESLAGSSYEQYFGPGTRLTVT.

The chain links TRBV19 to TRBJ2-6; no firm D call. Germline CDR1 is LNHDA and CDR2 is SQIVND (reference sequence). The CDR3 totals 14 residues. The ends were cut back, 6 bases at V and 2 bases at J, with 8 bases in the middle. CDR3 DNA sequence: TGTGCCAGTAGCGAGTTAACTGGGGCCAACGTCCTGACTTTC. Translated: CASSELTGANVLTF.

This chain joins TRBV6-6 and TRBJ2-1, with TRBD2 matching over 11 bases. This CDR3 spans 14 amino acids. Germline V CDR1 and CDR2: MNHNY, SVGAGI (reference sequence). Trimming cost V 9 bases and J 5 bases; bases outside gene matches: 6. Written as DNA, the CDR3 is TGTGCCAGTGGAGTAGCGGGAGGGGACAATGAGCAGTTCTTC. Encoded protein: CASGVAGGDNEQFF.

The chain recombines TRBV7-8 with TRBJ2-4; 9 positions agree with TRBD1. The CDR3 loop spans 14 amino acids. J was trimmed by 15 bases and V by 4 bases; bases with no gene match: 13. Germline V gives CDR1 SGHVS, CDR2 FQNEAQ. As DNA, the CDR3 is TGTGCCAGCAGCTCCGGAGGGACAGGGAGGTTCCCGTACTTC. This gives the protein CASSSGGTGRFPYF.

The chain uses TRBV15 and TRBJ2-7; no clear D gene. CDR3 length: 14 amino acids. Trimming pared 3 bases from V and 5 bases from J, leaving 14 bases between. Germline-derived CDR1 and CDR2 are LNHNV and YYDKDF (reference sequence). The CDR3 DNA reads TGTGCCACCAGCAGTGACCTAGGTGCCGACGAGCAGTACTTC. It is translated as CATSSDLGADEQYF.

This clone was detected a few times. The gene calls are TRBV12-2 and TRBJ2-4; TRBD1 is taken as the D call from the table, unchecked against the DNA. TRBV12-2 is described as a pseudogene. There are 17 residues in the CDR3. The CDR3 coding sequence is TGTGCAAGTCGCGCGTACAGGGGAACCCTGGCCAAAAACATTCAGTACTTC. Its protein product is CASRAYRGTLAKNIQYF.

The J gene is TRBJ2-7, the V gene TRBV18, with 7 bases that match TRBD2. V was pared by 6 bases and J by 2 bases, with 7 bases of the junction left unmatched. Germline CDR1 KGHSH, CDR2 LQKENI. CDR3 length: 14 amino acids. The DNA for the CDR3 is TGTGCCAGCTCCTCCGGGCGGGGGACCTACGAGCAGTACTTC. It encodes CASSSGRGTYEQYF.

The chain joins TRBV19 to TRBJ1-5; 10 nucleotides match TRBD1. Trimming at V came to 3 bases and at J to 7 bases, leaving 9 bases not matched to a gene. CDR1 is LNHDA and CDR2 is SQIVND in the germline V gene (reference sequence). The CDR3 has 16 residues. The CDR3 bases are TGTGCCAGTAGTATCAGTGGGACAGGGGCAAAACAGCCCCAGCATTTT. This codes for CASSISGTGAKQPQHF.

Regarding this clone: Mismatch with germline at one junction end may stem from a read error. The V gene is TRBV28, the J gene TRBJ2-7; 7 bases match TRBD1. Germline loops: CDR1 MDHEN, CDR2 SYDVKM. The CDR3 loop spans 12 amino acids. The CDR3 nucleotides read TGTGCCAGCAGTCTAACGACAGGGAGTTGGGACTTC. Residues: CASSLTTGSWDF.

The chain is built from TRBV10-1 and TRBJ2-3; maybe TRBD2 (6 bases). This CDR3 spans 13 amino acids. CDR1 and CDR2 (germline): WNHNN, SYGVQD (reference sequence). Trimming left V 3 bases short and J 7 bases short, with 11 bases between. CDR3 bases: TGCGCCAGCAGTGATCTGGAGGGAAATACGCAGTATTTT. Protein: CASSDLEGNTQYF.

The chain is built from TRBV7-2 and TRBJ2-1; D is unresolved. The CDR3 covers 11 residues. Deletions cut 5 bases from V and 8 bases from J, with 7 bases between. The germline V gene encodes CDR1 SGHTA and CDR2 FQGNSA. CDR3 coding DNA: TGTGCCAGCAGCCCGGTCTATGAGCAGTTCTTC. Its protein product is CASSPVYEQFF.

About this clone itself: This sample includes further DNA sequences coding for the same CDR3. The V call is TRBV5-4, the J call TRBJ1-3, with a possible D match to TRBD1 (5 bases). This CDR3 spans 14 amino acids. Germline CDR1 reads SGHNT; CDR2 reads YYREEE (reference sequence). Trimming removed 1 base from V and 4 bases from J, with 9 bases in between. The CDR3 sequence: CASSLTGAGNTIYF. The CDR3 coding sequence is TGTGCCAGCAGCTTGACAGGTGCAGGAAACACCATATATTTT.

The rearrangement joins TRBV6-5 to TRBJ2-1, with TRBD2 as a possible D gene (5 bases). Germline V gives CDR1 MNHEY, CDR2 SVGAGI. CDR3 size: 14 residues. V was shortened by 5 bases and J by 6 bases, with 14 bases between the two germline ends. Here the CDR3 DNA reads TGTGCCAGCAGTCTAGCAGGTCTTGGCAATGAGCAGTTCTTC. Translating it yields CASSLAGLGNEQFF.

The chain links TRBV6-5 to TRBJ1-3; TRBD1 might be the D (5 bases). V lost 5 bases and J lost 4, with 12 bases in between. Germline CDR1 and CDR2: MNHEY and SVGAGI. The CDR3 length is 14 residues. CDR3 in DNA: TGTGCCAGCAGTAACACAGGTCCAGGAAACACCATATATTTT. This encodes CASSNTGPGNTIYF.

The CDR3 loop is CASSPTGNNQPQHF. As DNA, the CDR3 is TGTGCCAGCAGTCCGACAGGAAACAATCAGCCCCAGCATTTT. V gene TRBV28 combines with J gene TRBJ1-5; D may be TRBD1 (6 bases). The CDR3 has 14 residues. V was pared by 5 bases and J by 3 bases, with 11 bases between. The germline CDR1 and CDR2 sequences are MDHEN and SYDVKM.

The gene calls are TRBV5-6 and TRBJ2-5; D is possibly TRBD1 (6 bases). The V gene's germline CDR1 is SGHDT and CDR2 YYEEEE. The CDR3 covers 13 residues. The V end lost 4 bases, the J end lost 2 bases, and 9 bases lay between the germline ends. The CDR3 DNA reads TGTGCCAGCAGCACCGGACAGCAAGAGACCCAGTACTTC. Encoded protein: CASSTGQQETQYF.

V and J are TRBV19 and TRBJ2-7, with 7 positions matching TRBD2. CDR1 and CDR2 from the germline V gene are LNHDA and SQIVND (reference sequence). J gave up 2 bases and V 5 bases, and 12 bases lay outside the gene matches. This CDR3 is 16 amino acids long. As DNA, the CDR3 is TGTGCCAGTAGTGTCAGCCTAGCGGTAAAGGCCTACGAGCAGTACTTC. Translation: CASSVSLAVKAYEQYF.

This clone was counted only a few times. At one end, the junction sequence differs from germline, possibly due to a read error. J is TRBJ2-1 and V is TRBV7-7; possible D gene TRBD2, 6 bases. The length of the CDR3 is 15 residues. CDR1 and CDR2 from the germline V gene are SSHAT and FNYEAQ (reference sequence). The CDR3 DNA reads TGTGCTAGCAGCTCGGGACTGGGGGGATACAATGAGCAGTTCTTC. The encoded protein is CASSSGLGGYNEQFF.